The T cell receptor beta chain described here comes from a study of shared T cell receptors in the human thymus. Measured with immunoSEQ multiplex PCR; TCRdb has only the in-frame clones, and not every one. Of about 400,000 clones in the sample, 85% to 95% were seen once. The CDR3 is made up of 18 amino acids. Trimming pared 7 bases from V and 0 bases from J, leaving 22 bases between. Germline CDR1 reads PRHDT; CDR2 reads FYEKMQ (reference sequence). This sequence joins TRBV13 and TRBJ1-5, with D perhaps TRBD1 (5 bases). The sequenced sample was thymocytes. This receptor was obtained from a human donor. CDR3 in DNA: TGTGCCAGCAACTTCCCTAATGGGGCAGGTCCTAGCAATCAGCCCCAGCATTTT. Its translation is CASNFPNGAGPSNQPQHF.